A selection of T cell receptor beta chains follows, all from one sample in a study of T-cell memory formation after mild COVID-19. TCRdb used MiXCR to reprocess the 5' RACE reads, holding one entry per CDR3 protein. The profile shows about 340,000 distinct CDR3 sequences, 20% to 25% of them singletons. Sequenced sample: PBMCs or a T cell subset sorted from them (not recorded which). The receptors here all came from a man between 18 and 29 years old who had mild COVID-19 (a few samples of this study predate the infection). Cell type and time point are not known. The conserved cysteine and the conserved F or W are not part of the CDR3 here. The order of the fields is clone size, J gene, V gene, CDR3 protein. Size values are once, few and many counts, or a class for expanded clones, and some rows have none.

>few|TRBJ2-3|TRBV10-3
AISGQRTSGSRTDTQY
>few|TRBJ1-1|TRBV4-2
ASSQDRQGEAF
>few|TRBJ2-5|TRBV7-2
ASSLQYQETQY
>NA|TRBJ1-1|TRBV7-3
ASSLNVGSMNTEAF
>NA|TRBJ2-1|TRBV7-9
ASSFKDNEQF
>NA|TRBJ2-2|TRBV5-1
ASSLELADTGELF
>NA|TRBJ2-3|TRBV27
ASSLTESTDTQY
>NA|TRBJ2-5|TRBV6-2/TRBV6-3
ASSLARTGAETQY
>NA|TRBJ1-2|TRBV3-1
ASSQDGWGSPHT
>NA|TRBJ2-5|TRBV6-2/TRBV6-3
ASSSDSAGETQY
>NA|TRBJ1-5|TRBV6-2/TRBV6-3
ASRLGSNQPQH
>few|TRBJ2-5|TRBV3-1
ASSQGTSGSPQETQY
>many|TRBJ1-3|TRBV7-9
ASSLERGNTIY
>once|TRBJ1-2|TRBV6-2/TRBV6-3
ASSDRGRGYT
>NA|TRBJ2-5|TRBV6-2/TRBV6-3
ASKSNTETQY
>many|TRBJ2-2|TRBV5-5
ASRWEVATGELF
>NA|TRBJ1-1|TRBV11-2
ASSPYRDRETEAF
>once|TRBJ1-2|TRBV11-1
ASRPQGDYGYT
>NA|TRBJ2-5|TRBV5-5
ASSSGLTETQY
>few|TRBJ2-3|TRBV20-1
SATVAREGTDTQY
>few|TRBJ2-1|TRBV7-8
ASSSEAGGYNEQF
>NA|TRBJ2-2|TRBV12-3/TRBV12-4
ASSLSYRAQGPVELF
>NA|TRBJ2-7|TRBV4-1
ASSQDITGSYEQY
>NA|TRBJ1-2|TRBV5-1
ASSLAWQGDGYT
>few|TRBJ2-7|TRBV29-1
SVERAGGFEQY
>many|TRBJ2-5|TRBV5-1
ASSFMGGEETQY
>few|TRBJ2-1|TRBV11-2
ASSPSGGTYNEQF
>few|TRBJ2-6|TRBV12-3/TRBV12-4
ASTPTGSGANVLT
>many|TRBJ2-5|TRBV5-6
ASSLRAMGGETQY
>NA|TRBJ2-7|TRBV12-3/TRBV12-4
ASSPGLGAYEQY
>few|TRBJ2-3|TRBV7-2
ATGERDTQY
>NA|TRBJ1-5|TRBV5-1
ASLRGQGLDLDQPQH
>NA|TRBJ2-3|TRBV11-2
ASNQGVGGTDTQY
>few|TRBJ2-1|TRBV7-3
ASKGAGALGGEQF
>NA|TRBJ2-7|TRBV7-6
ASSPGQGNYEQY
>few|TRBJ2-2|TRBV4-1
ASSQGLAGGGELF
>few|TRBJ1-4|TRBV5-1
ASSSGFTNEKLF
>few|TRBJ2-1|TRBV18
ASSPPRVIDYNEQF
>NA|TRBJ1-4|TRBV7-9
ASSFMGSREKLF
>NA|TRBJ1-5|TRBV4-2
ASSHPTGTFNSNQPQH
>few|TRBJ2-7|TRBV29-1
SVLLAGVYEQY
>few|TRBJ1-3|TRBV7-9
ASSRGGISGNTIY
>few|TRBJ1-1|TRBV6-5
ASSYSKRGMNTEAF
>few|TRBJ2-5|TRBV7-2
ASSLWTSGDQETQY
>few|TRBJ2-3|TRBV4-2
ASSQGEGGPSLDTQY
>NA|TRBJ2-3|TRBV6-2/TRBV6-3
ASSSHGLAGNTQY
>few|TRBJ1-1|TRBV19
ASSTRARGPNTEAF
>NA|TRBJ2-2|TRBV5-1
ASSHPREITNTGELF
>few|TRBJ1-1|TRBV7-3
ASSLQPIGVDTEAF
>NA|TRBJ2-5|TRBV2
ASRSDAEETQY
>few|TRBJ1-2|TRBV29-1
SVDSDNYGYT
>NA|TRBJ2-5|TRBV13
ASSPQGGSETQY
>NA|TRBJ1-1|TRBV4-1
ASSPRKNTEAF
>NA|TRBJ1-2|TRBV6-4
ASREGPQDGYT